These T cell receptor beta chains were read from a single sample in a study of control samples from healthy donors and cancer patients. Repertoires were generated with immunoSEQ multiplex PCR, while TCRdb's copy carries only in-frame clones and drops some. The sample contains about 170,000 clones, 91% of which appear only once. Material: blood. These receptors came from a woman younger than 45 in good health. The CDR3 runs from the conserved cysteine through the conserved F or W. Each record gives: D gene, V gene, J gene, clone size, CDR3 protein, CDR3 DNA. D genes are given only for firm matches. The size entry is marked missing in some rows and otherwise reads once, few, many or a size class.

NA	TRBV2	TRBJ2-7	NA	CASSENSSYEQYF	TGTGCCAGCAGTGAAAACTCCTCCTACGAGCAGTACTTC
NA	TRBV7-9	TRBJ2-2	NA	CASRPSGTTNTGELFF	TGTGCCAGCAGGCCATCCGGGACAACGAACACCGGGGAGCTGTTTTTT
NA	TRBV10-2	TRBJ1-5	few	CASRDTKFQPQHF	TGCGCCAGCAGGGATACGAAATTTCAGCCCCAGCATTTT
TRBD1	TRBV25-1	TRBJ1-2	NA	CASRTGGYGYTF	TGTGCCAGCAGAACAGGGGGCTATGGCTACACCTTC
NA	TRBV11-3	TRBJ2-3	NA	CASSLGVGMETDTQYF	TGTGCCAGCAGCTTAGGGGTAGGGATGGAGACAGATACGCAGTATTTT
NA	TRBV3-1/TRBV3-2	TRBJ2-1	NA	CASSHPGLLSYNEQFF	TGTGCCAGCAGCCACCCCGGACTACTCTCCTACAATGAGCAGTTCTTC
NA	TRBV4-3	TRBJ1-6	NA	CASSQQGNSPLHF	TGCGCCAGCAGCCAACAGGGGAATTCACCCCTCCACTTT
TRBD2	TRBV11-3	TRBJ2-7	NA	CASSLEAGDSYEQYF	TGTGCCAGCAGCTTAGAGGCGGGGGACTCCTACGAGCAGTACTTC
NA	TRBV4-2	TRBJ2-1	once	CASSRRGPSYNEQFF	TGTGCCAGCAGCAGACGGGGCCCCTCCTACAATGAGCAGTTCTTC
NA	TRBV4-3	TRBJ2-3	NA	CASSQDASTDTQYF	TGCGCCAGCAGCCAAGACGCTAGCACAGATACGCAGTATTTT